The T cell receptor (beta chain) under discussion was sequenced for a study of identical twins. Trimming pared 0 bases from V and 4 bases from J, leaving 16 bases between. The length of the CDR3 is 15 residues. The germline V gene has CDR1 DFQATT and CDR2 SNEGSKA (reference sequence). In its sample, this clonotype was seen many times. MiXCR, run by TCRdb on the 5' RACE reads, gives a single entry per CDR3 protein. The table records a few hundred thousand distinct CDR3 sequences, approximately 8.3% of them present only once. These data were likewise used in another study, on yellow fever vaccine responses in identical twins.

This TCR derives from a woman aged 18-35 years in good health. The specimen was CD8+ T cells sorted from blood. V usage is TRBV20-1 and J usage is TRBJ2-7, with D perhaps TRBD2 (5 bases). In DNA form, the CDR3 reads TGCAGTGCTAGAGATATCGCTAGCAACATTTACGAGCAGTACTTC. As protein: CSARDIASNIYEQYF.